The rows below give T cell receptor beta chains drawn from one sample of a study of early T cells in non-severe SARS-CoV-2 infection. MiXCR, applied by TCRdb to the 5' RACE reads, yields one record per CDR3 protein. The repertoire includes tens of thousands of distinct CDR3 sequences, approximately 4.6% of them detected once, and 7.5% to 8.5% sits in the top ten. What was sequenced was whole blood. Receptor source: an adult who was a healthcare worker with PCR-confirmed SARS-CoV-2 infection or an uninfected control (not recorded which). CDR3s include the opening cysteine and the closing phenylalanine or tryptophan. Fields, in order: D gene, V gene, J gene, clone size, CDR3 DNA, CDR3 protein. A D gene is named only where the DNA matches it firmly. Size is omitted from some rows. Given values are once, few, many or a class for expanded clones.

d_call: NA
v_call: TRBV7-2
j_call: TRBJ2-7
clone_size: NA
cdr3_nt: TGTGCCAGCAGCTCATACCACACCTACGAGCAGTACTTC
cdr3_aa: CASSSYHTYEQYF

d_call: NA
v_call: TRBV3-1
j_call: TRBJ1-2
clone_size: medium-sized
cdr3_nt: TGTGCCAGCAGCCATGCCAAGAGGGCTAACTATGGCTACACCTTC
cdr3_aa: CASSHAKRANYGYTF

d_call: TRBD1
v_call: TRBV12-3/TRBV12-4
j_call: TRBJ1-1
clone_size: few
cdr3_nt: TGTGCCAGCAGTTTAAAGGGGGCAGCCACTGAAGCTTTCTTT
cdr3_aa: CASSLKGAATEAFF

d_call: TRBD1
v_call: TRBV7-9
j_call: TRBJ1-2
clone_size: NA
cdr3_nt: TGTGCCAGCAGCTTTACCGGACAGGGGGTTAATGGCTACACCTTC
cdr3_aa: CASSFTGQGVNGYTF

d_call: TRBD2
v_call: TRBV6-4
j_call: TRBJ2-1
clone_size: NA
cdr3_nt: TGTGCCAGCAGTGACTCGCTAGCGGGGGGCAATGAGCAGTTCTTC
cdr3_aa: CASSDSLAGGNEQFF

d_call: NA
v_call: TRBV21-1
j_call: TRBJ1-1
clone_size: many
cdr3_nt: TGTGCCAGCAGCAAAGGACAGGGGGGTGGAACTGAAGCTTTCTTT
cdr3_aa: CASSKGQGGGTEAFF

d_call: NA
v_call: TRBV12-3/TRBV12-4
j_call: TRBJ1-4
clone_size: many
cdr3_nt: TGTGCCAGCAGTTTAGGGGGGGCGCAGGTGTATGAAAAACTGTTTTTT
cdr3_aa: CASSLGGAQVYEKLFF

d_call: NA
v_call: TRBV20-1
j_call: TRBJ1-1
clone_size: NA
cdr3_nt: TGCAGGATCCCTCTAGGAGATACTGAAGCTTTCTTT
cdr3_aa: CRIPLGDTEAFF

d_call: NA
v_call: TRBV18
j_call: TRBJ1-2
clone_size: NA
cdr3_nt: TGTGCCAGCTCACCACTTGGCGAGTCCGACTATGGCTACACCTTC
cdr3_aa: CASSPLGESDYGYTF

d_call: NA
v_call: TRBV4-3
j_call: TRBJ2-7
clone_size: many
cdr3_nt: TGCGCCAGCAGCCAAGACAGCACCTACGAGCAGTACTTC
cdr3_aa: CASSQDSTYEQYF

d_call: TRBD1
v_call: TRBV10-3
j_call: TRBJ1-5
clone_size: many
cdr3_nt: TGTGCCATCAGTGAGTCGATTGCAGGGGGATCACCAGGAGCCCAGCATTTT
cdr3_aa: CAISESIAGGSPGAQHF

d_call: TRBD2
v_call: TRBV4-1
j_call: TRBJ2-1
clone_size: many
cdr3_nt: TGCGCCAGCAGCCAAGGTTTATCGGGGGGGCCGTACAATGAGCAGTTCTTC
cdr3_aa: CASSQGLSGGPYNEQFF

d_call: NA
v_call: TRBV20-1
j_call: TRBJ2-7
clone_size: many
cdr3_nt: TGCAGTGCTAGACACGACTACGAGCAGTACTTC
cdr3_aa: CSARHDYEQYF

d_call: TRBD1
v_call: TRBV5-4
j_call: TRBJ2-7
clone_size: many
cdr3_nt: TGTGCCAGCAGCTTGGATAAGGGGGCGAGGGAGCAGTACTTC
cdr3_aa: CASSLDKGAREQYF

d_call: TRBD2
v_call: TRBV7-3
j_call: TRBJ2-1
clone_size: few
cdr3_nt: TGTGCCAGCAGCTTATCGGGCCTAGCGGGGGGATACAATGAGCAGTTCTTC
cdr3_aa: CASSLSGLAGGYNEQFF

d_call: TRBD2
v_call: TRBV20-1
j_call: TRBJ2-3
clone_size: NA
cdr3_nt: TGCAGTGCTACGACTAGCGGGGGGGGCACAGATACGCAGTATTTT
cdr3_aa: CSATTSGGGTDTQYF

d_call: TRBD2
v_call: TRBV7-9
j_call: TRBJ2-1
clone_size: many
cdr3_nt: TGTGCCAGCAGCTGGACTAGCGGGGGGATGGCACACAATGAGCAGTTCTTC
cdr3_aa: CASSWTSGGMAHNEQFF

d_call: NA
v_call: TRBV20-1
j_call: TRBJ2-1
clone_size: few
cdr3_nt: TGCAGTGCACACGGGACGCCTTACAATGAGCAGTTCTTC
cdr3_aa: CSAHGTPYNEQFF

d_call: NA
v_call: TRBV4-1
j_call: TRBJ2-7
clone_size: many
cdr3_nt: TGCGCCAGCAGCCAAGATGGAGGAAACGAGCAGTACTTC
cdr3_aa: CASSQDGGNEQYF

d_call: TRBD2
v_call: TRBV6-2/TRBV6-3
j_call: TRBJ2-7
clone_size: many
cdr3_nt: TGTGCCAGCAGTCACCCGGCGGGGGATTCCTACGAGCAGTACTTC
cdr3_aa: CASSHPAGDSYEQYF

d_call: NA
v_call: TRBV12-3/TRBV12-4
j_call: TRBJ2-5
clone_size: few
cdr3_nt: TGTGCCAGCAGTTTGTCTGGCGAGTACCAAGAGACCCAGTACTTC
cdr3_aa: CASSLSGEYQETQYF

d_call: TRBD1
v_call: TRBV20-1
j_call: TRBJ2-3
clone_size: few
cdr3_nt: TGCAGTGCTAACTTACAGGGGACAGATACGCAGTATTTT
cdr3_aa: CSANLQGTDTQYF

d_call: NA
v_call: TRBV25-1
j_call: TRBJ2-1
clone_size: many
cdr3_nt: TGTGCCAGCAGTGAACAGGGGTCAAATGAGCAGTTCTTC
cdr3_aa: CASSEQGSNEQFF

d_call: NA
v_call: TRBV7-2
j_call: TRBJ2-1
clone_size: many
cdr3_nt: TGTGCCAGCAGCTTAGAGTGGGGCTACAATGAGCAGTTCTTC
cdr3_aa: CASSLEWGYNEQFF

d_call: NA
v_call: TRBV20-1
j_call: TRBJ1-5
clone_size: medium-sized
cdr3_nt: TGCAGTGCTATGGTGGAGGGCGTCCGCAATCAGCCCCAGCATTTT
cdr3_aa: CSAMVEGVRNQPQHF

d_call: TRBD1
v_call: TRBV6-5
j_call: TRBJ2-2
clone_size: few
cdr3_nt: TGTGCCAGCAGACTCCGGACAGGGGTAATCGGGGAGCTGTTTTTT
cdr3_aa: CASRLRTGVIGELFF

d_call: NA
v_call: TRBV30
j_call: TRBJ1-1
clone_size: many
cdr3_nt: TGTGCCTGGACAGAGGCGGGTACTGAAGCTTTCTTT
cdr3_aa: CAWTEAGTEAFF

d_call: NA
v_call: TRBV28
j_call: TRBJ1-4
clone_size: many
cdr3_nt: TGTGCCAGCAGTGGAGGGGACGCCCTCGGTGGACTGTTTTTT
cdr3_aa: CASSGGDALGGLFF

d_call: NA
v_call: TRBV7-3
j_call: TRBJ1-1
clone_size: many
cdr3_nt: TGTGCCAGCAGCCGAGACCCGAACACTGAAGCTTTCTTT
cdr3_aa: CASSRDPNTEAFF

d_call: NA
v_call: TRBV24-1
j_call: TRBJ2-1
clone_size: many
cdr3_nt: TGTGCCACCAGTGTATCCGTTTACAATGAGCAGTTCTTC
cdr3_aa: CATSVSVYNEQFF

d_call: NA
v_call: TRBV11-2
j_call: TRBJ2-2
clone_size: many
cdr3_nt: TGTGCCAGCAGCCCGACAGGAATAGGCGGGGAGCTGTTTTTT
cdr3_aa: CASSPTGIGGELFF

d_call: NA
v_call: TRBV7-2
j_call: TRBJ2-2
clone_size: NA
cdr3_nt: TGTGCCAGCAGCTTAGAAGCGGGCAGATACACCGGGGAGCTGTTTTTT
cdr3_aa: CASSLEAGRYTGELFF

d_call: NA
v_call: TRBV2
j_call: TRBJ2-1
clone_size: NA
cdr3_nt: TGTGCCACCTGGGACTCAGGGACTGAGCAGTTCTTC
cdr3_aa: CATWDSGTEQFF

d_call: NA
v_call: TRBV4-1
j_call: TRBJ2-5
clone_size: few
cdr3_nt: TGCGCCAGCAGACTATTTGCGGCGGGGTTGGAGACCCAGTACTTC
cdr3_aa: CASRLFAAGLETQYF

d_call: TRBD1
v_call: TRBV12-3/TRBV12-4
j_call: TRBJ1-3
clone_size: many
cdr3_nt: TGTGCCAGCAGTTTCCAACTCGGGACAGGGGGTGGAAACACCATATATTTT
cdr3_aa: CASSFQLGTGGGNTIYF

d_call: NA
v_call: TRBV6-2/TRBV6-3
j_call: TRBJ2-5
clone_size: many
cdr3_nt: TGTGCCAGCAGAGCCCAAATTAGGGAGACCCAGTACTTC
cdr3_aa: CASRAQIRETQYF

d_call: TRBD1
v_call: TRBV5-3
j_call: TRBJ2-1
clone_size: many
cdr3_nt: TGTGCCAGAAGCTTGTCCAGGGGGCCATACAATGAGCAGTTCTTC
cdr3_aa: CARSLSRGPYNEQFF

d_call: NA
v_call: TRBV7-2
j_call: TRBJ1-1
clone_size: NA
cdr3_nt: TGTGCCAGCAGCTTATCGCGGTTAAGGCCCTCTGAAGCTTTCTTT
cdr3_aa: CASSLSRLRPSEAFF

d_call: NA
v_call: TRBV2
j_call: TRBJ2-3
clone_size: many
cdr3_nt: TGTGCCAGCAGTGAAGCGCTTCCGCTAGATACGCAGTATTTT
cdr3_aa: CASSEALPLDTQYF

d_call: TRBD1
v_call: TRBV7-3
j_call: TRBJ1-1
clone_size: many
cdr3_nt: TGTGCCAGCAGCTTAACCCGAAGGACAGGGGACACTGAAGCTTTCTTT
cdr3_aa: CASSLTRRTGDTEAFF

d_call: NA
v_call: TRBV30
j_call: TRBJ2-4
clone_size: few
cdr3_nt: TGTGCCTGGAGTGTAAGTCGGACCTACAAAAACATTCAGTACTTC
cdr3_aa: CAWSVSRTYKNIQYF

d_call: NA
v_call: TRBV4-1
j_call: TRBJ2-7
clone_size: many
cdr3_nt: TGCGCCAGCAGCCCGTGGGGGGTTACTCATAAGGGGGACTCCTACGAGCAGTACTTC
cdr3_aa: CASSPWGVTHKGDSYEQYF

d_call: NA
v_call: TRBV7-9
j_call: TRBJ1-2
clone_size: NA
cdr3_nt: TGTGCCAGCAGCTTATTGGACGGCTACACCTTC
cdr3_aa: CASSLLDGYTF

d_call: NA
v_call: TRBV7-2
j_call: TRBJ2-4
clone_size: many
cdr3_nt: TGTGCCAGCAGCTTTCCCGGAGGACCCATAGCCAAAAACATTCAGTACTTC
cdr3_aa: CASSFPGGPIAKNIQYF

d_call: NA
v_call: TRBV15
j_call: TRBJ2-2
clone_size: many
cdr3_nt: TGTGCCACCACCGACACCGGGGAGCTGTTTTTT
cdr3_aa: CATTDTGELFF

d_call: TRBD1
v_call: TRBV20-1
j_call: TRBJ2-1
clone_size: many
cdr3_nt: TGCAGTGCTAGGAGTTTGGACAGGGGCCGTTATGAGCAGTTCTTC
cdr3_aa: CSARSLDRGRYEQFF

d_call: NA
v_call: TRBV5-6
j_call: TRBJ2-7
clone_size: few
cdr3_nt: TGTGCCAGCAGCTTGAGGAGTCTCTACGAGCAGTACTTC
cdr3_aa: CASSLRSLYEQYF

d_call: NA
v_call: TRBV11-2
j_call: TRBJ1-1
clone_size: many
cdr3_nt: TGTGCCAGCAGCCGGGGGAACACTGAAGCTTTCTTT
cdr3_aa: CASSRGNTEAFF

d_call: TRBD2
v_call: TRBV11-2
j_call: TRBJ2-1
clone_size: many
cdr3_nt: TGTGCCAGCAGCTTAGGCCTCACTAGCGGGGGCCATGAGCAGTTCTTC
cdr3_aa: CASSLGLTSGGHEQFF

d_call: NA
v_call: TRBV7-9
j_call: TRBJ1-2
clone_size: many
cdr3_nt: TGTGCCAGCAGCTCCCAGGCGCTCAACTATGGCTACACCTTC
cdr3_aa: CASSSQALNYGYTF

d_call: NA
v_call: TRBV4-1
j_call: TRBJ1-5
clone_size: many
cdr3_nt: TGCGCCAGCAGCCAAGGGAGGGCCTACAGGAGCAATCAGCCCCAGCATTTT
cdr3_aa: CASSQGRAYRSNQPQHF

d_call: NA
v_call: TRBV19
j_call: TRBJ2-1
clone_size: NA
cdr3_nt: TGTGCCAGTAGTACACCCTACAATGAGCAGTTCTTC
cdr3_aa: CASSTPYNEQFF

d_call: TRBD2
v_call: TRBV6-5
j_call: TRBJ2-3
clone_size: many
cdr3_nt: TGTGCCAGCAAGGGTAGCGGGGGGGCGGATACGCAGTATTTT
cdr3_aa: CASKGSGGADTQYF

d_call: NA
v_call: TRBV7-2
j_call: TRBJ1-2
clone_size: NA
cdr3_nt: TGTGCCAGCAGCCCATGGATAATTTCAAATGGCTACACCTTC
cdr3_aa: CASSPWIISNGYTF

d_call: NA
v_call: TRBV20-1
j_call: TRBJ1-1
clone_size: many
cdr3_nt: TGCAGTGCCGTTAAGAACACTGAAGCTTTCTTT
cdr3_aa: CSAVKNTEAFF

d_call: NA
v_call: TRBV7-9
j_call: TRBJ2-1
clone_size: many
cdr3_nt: TGTGCCAGCAGCTTTATCTACAATGAGCAGTTCTTC
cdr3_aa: CASSFIYNEQFF

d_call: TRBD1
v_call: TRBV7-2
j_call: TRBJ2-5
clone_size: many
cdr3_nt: TGTGCCAGCAGCTCCAGGGGGGAGACCCAGTACTTC
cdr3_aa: CASSSRGETQYF